The 15 T cell receptor beta chains given below trace back to one sample, sequenced in a study of T-cell reconstitution after alpha-beta-depleted transplantation in children. TCRbeta library construction was performed incorporating unique molecular identifiers. Using its own MiXCR run on the PCR reads, TCRdb lists one record per CDR3 protein. This table has approximately 430,000 distinct CDR3 sequences, 15% to 20% appearing once. Sequenced material: PBMCs, mostly from graft donor cells, taken 360 days after TCRalphabeta/CD19-depleted stem cell transplant. The receptors were gathered from a boy younger than two who had a stem cell transplant for Wiskott-Aldrich syndrome, so the T cells may come from the graft donor.

This clonotype was seen repeatedly, ten times or more. In DNA form, the CDR3 reads TGTGCCAGCAGTTTGGGGAACCACGGGAGTTCACCCCTCCACTTT. Translating it yields CASSLGNHGSSPLHF. This rearrangement joins TRBV12-3 or TRBV12-4 to TRBJ1-6; D is unclear. The CDR3 is 15 amino acids. Trimming took 3 bases from V and 9 from J, leaving 15 bases between them.

There are many counts of this clonotype. The V call is TRBV4-3, the J call TRBJ2-1; 10 bases align to TRBD2. This CDR3 region has 16 residues. From germline, CDR1 is LGHNA and CDR2 YSLEER. The V and J ends lost 0 bases and 3 bases, in that order; junction bases with no gene match: 2. CDR3 region: CASSQDWTSGYNEQFF. CDR3 in DNA: TGCGCCAGCAGCCAAGACTGGACTAGCGGCTACAATGAGCAGTTCTTC.

The chain combines TRBV12-3 or TRBV12-4 with TRBJ2-3; 8 bases are shared with TRBD1. The CDR3 loop spans 13 amino acids. V shed 8 bases, J shed 5 bases, and the junction held 6 bases outside the gene matches. This CDR3 reads CASGFRGLDTQYF. In nucleotides, the CDR3 is TGTGCCAGCGGATTCAGGGGGCTAGATACGCAGTATTTT.

The CDR3 spells CSARVRVHEQFF. The CDR3 DNA sequence: TGCAGTGCTAGAGTTAGGGTCCATGAGCAGTTCTTC. The genes are TRBV20-1 and TRBJ2-1; no clear D gene. Between the trimmed V and J ends, which lost 1 base and 8 bases, there was a span of 9 bases. This CDR3 contains 12 residues. The germline CDR1 and CDR2 sequences are DFQATT and SNEGSKA (reference sequence).

The chain has TRBV6-1 and TRBJ2-1; TRBD2 matches at 15 bases. J lost 11 bases, V lost 6 bases, and 11 bases had no gene match. Germline V gives CDR1 MNHNS, CDR2 SASEGT. The CDR3 extends over 16 amino acids. Written as DNA, the CDR3 is TGTGCCAGCAGCCCCGGGACTAGCGGGAGGAGGCGGAAGCAGTTCTTC. This sequence encodes CASSPGTSGRRRKQFF.

This clonotype was recorded a few times. The chain uses TRBV7-2 and TRBJ2-7; TRBD2 agrees at 10 bases. The CDR3 is 16 residues long. The junction had 12 bases not matched to a gene; V was cut back by 5 bases and J by 5 bases. From germline, CDR1 is SGHTA and CDR2 FQGNSA. CDR3 in amino acids: CASSPSPSGSYDEQYF. For the CDR3, the DNA is TGTGCCAGCAGCCCCTCCCCTAGCGGGAGTTACGACGAGCAGTACTTC.

This clonotype was seen only a few times. The V and J genes are TRBV5-1 and TRBJ2-7; D tentatively reads TRBD1 or TRBD2 (5 bases each). The CDR3 sequence is 15 residues long. V shed 4 bases and J shed 0 bases, with 14 bases lying between them. Per germline, CDR1 SGHRS and CDR2 YFSETQ. CDR3 bases: TGCGCCAGCAGCCCACGGGACGTTAGCTCCTACGAGCAGTACTTC. As protein: CASSPRDVSSYEQYF. Full variable domain (rest looked up from reference TRBV5-1 and TRBJ2-7): KAGVTQTPRYLIKTRGQQVTLSCSPISGHRSVSWYQQTPGQGLQFLFEYFSETQRNKGNFPGRFSGRQFSNSRSEMNVSTLELGDSALYLCASSPRDVSSYEQYFGPGTRLTVT.

This chain joins TRBV10-3 and TRBJ1-2, with 7 positions matching TRBD1. Germline CDR1 reads ENHRY; CDR2 reads SYGVKD. J was trimmed by 4 bases and V by 6 bases; bases with no gene match: 8. This CDR3 has 14 amino acids. CDR3: CAISPRTGFYGYTF. In DNA form, the CDR3 reads TGTGCCATCAGCCCTAGGACAGGTTTCTATGGCTACACCTTC.

The CDR3 DNA sequence: TGTGCCAGCAGCGTATCCGGGACTCCCAGTGACGAGCAGTACTTC. Protein sequence: CASSVSGTPSDEQYF. The chain employs TRBV9 and TRBJ2-7, with D possibly being TRBD2 (6 bases). Per the germline V gene, CDR1 is SGDLS and CDR2 is YYNGEE. V gave up 1 base and J gave up 5 bases, with 16 bases separating them. The CDR3 extends over 15 amino acids.

This clonotype was counted between two and nine times. The CDR3 reads CASSFAGNTGELFF. The CDR3 DNA follows: TGCGCCAGCAGCTTCGCCGGAAACACCGGGGAGCTGTTTTTT. The chain has TRBV5-1 and TRBJ2-2; D unresolved. The CDR3 covers 14 residues. V was pared by 2 bases and J by 2 bases, with 7 bases between. Germline-derived CDR1 and CDR2 are SGHRS and YFSETQ.

This clonotype was detected only a few times. This chain connects TRBV18 to TRBJ2-7, with D possibly being TRBD1 (5 bases). V shed 6 bases and J shed 5 bases, with 11 bases lying between them. This CDR3 is 12 amino acids long. Germline V lookup: CDR1 KGHSH, CDR2 LQKENI. The CDR3 region has the DNA TGTGCCAGCTCCCCAGTGGGGCACGAGCAGTACTTC. Its protein is CASSPVGHEQYF.

V is TRBV5-5 and J is TRBJ2-3; a weak D match, TRBD2 (5 bases). From germline, CDR1 is SGHKS and CDR2 YYEKEE (reference sequence). There are 15 residues in the CDR3. V lost 0 bases to trimming and J lost 0 bases, with 8 bases between them. The CDR3 loop is CASSLVASSTDTQYF. CDR3 nucleotide sequence: TGTGCCAGCAGCTTGGTAGCGTCTAGCACAGATACGCAGTATTTT.

This rearrangement joins TRBV6-1 to TRBJ1-2; D is unclear. Germline V gene sequence: CDR1 MNHNS, CDR2 SASEGT. V dropped 1 base and J dropped 2 bases, with 2 bases sitting between them. This CDR3 region has 12 residues. The CDR3 nucleotides read TGTGCCAGCAGTGAAGGGAACTATGGCTACACCTTC. This sequence encodes CASSEGNYGYTF.

The genes are TRBV4-3 and TRBJ2-5; D possibly corresponds to TRBD1 (5 bases). V lost 0 bases and J lost 5, with 22 bases in between. The CDR3 runs to 18 residues. In germline, CDR1 is LGHNA, CDR2 YSLEER. The CDR3, as DNA: TGCGCCAGCAGCCAAGAATTGGAGCCGGGCTTTAAGGGGGAGACCCAGTACTTC. Residues: CASSQELEPGFKGETQYF.

This clonotype was found a few times. The chain employs TRBV24-1 and TRBJ1-5, with D hard to call. Germline CDR1 KGHDR, CDR2 SFDVKD. There are 15 residues in the CDR3. V dropped 8 bases and J dropped 1 base, with 14 bases sitting between them. CDR3 sequence: CATTVTGLSNQPQHF. For the CDR3, the DNA is TGTGCCACCACCGTGACCGGACTAAGCAATCAGCCCCAGCATTTT.